This entry lists 15 T cell receptor beta chains sequenced from one sample in a study of cytomegalovirus exposure and HLA in healthy donors. PCR used 60 Vbeta primers and 13 Jbeta primers. Data came from immunoSEQ multiplex PCR; TCRdb stores just in-frame clones and leaves some out. Here the sample spans fewer than 200,000 clones, roughly four fifths being singletons. Sequencing was done on a sample of PBMCs. These receptors were taken from a woman in her forties or fifties in good health and CMV-seropositive.

This clone is a singleton in its sample. The chain recombines TRBV18 with TRBJ2-1, with D perhaps matching TRBD2 (5 bases). The CDR3 runs to 13 residues. Trimming left V 3 bases short and J 7 bases short, with 10 bases between. Germline V gene data show CDR1 as KGHSH and CDR2 as LQKENI. The CDR3, as DNA: TGTGCCAGCTCACCTGACTATAGTAATGAGCAGTTCTTC. Translation gives CASSPDYSNEQFF.

V and J are TRBV6-6 and TRBJ1-5, with a weak D call TRBD1 (5 bases). The CDR3 is 13 residues long. V lost 5 bases and J 5 bases, leaving 10 bases between the germline ends. CDR1 MNHNY and CDR2 SVGAGI come from the germline V gene (reference sequence). The CDR3 reads CASSRGIHQPQHF. CDR3 sequence (DNA): TGTGCCAGCAGTCGGGGGATTCATCAGCCCCAGCATTTT.

V is TRBV13 and J is TRBJ1-1, with TRBD1 as a possible D gene (6 bases). This CDR3 spans 14 amino acids. Germline values: CDR1 PRHDT, CDR2 FYEKMQ (reference sequence). Trimming removed 5 bases at V and 5 bases at J, with 15 bases between. The CDR3 spells CASSLPGGGTEAFF. DNA of the CDR3: TGTGCCAGCAGCCTACCGGGGGGCGGAACTGAAGCTTTCTTT.

The V call is TRBV27, the J call TRBJ1-3; perhaps TRBD1 as D (6 bases). The ends were cut back, 8 bases at V and 0 bases at J, with 17 bases in the middle. Germline V gene data show CDR1 as MNHEY and CDR2 as SMNVEV (reference sequence). This CDR3 region has 16 residues. As DNA, the CDR3 is TGTGCCAGCCGACCCGCCGGACAGCGCTCTGGAAACACCATATATTTT. This gives the protein CASRPAGQRSGNTIYF.

The V gene is TRBV29-1, the J gene TRBJ2-3, with a tentative D call TRBD1 (5 bases). In germline, CDR1 is SQVTM, CDR2 ANQGSEA. The V end was cut by 7 bases, the J end by 2 bases, with 10 bases between. The CDR3 covers 12 residues. The CDR3 nucleotides read TGCAGCGCTGACAGTTTCACAGATACGCAGTATTTT. Translation gives CSADSFTDTQYF.

The J gene is TRBJ1-1, the V gene TRBV5-1, with D maybe TRBD1 (6 bases). Germline V gene sequence: CDR1 SGHRS, CDR2 YFSETQ. This CDR3 contains 13 residues. With 4 bases removed from V and 1 base from J, the gap between germline ends came to 8 bases. The CDR3 bases are TGCGCCAGCAGCCAACAGGGGAACACTGAAGCTTTCTTT. Translating it yields CASSQQGNTEAFF.

The chain employs TRBV2 and TRBJ2-3, with 10 positions matching TRBD1. Germline values: CDR1 SNHLY, CDR2 FYNNEI. This CDR3 is 15 amino acids long. The ends lost 3 bases at V and 1 base at J; junction bases unmatched: 1. The CDR3 DNA is TGTGCCAGCAGTGACGGACAGGGGGGCACAGATACGCAGTATTTT. It encodes CASSDGQGGTDTQYF.

This clone was observed a single time. This chain uses TRBV2 with TRBJ2-7, with D possibly TRBD1 on 5 matching bases. The germline V gene has CDR1 SNHLY and CDR2 FYNNEI. The CDR3 totals 12 residues. Deletions cut 6 bases from V and 5 bases from J, with 11 bases between. The CDR3 sequence is CASRGRVHEQYF. The CDR3 DNA sequence: TGTGCCAGCAGGGGCAGGGTCCACGAGCAGTACTTC.

The chain uses TRBV7-2 and TRBJ2-7, with D hard to call. The germline V gene has CDR1 SGHTA and CDR2 FQGNSA. This CDR3 has 13 residues. Trimming removed 4 bases at V and 3 bases at J, with 10 bases between. The CDR3 protein is CASSSPPSYEQYF. Here the CDR3 DNA reads TGTGCCAGCAGCTCCCCCCCCAGCTACGAGCAGTACTTC.

V is TRBV29-1 and J is TRBJ2-7, with 8 bases aligning to TRBD1. Germline CDR1 reads SQVTM; CDR2 reads ANQGSEA. This CDR3 has 13 amino acids. The CDR3 spells CGVLDRVSYEQYF. CDR3 nucleotides: TGCGGGGTGTTGGACAGGGTCTCCTACGAGCAGTACTTC.

This rearrangement joins TRBV4-2 to TRBJ2-3; unclear D gene. The germline V gene has CDR1 LGHNA and CDR2 YNFKEQ. The CDR3 spans 12 residues. Between the trimmed V and J ends, which lost 3 bases and 5 bases, there was a span of 6 bases. DNA for the CDR3: TGTGCCAGCAGCCAGGGCGAAGATACGCAGTATTTT. The encoded protein is CASSQGEDTQYF.

This chain connects TRBV30 to TRBJ1-1, with 8 bases matching TRBD1. V trimming: 2 bases; J trimming: 0 bases; junction bases outside the gene matches: 5. This CDR3 is built from 15 residues. Germline assignment: CDR1 GTSNPN and CDR2 SVGIG (reference sequence). The CDR3 loop reads CAWSPRQGMNTEAFF. The CDR3, as DNA: TGTGCCTGGAGTCCACGACAGGGGATGAACACTGAAGCTTTCTTT.

This clone has more than one count but fewer than ten. A read error is possible here, since a much larger clone lies one base away. This same CDR3 is encoded by further DNA sequences in the sample. This rearrangement joins TRBV5-1 to TRBJ1-1; D unclear. Trimming removed 0 bases at V and 1 base at J, with 7 bases between. The germline V gene has CDR1 SGHRS and CDR2 YFSETQ. The CDR3 loop spans 14 amino acids. The CDR3 nucleotides read TGCGCCAGCAGCTTGGCCCCGGGGAACACTGAAGCTTTCTTT. Translated, it gives CASSLAPGNTEAFF.

The chain is built from TRBV5-1 and TRBJ2-1, with TRBD2 matching over 12 bases. The V and J ends lost 5 bases and 5 bases, in that order; junction bases with no gene match: 2. This CDR3 is 14 amino acids long. Germline V gene sequence: CDR1 SGHRS, CDR2 YFSETQ. CDR3 sequence: CASSRTSGNNEQFF. CDR3 in DNA: TGCGCCAGCAGTAGGACTAGCGGGAACAATGAGCAGTTCTTC.

The genes are TRBV29-1 and TRBJ2-1, with a tentative D call TRBD1 (6 bases). CDR3 length equals 13 residues. Germline assignment: CDR1 SQVTM and CDR2 ANQGSEA. V shed 1 base and J shed 6 bases, with 10 bases lying between them. Written as DNA, the CDR3 is TGCAGCGTTGAAGTAATCAGGGGCAATGAGCAGTTCTTC. Its protein product is CSVEVIRGNEQFF.